This T cell receptor beta chain is drawn from a study of blood T cell repertoires in COVID-19. As for the study in general: In each case, the material was cDNA or gDNA derived from T cells, B-cell-depleted T cells, or PBMCs.

V was clipped by 5 bases and J by 4 bases, with 5 bases between them. This CDR3 is 11 amino acids long. Germline lookup yields CDR1 MDHEN and CDR2 SYDVKM. Sequenced by immunoSEQ multiplex PCR; TCRdb stores in-frame clones only, minus some. The repertoire includes 350,000 to 400,000 clones, roughly 90% of them detected once, and 6.5% to 7% sits in the top ten. This rearrangement joins TRBV28 to TRBJ1-2; D gene unclear. This clonotype was obtained from a man between 18 and 29 years old with active or convalescent COVID-19. Sequencing was carried out using peripheral blood. CDR3 DNA: TGTGCCAGCAGTGGGCTCTATGGCTACACCTTC. This translates into CASSGLYGYTF.